This T cell receptor (beta chain) was documented in a study of blood T cell repertoires in COVID-19. Sequenced by immunoSEQ multiplex PCR; TCRdb stores in-frame clones only, minus some. The sample yields roughly 180,000 clones, 80% to 85% seen once. From germline, CDR1 is MNHNY and CDR2 SVGAGI (reference sequence). The CDR3 consists of 12 residues. V lost 6 bases to trimming and J lost 6 bases; unmatched junction nucleotides: 2. This chain connects TRBV6-6 to TRBJ2-7; 10 bases align to TRBD1. Sequencing was done on a sample of peripheral blood. The origin of this receptor is an elderly woman with COVID-19, enrolled during active disease. CDR3 nucleotide sequence: TGTGCCAGCAGCGGGACAGGGGCCGAGCAGTACTTC. It yields the protein CASSGTGAEQYF.